Below are 30 T cell receptor beta chains sequenced from a single sample in a study of metastatic and nonmetastatic thyroid tumors. With MiXCR, TCRdb called clones anew from the PCR reads. The sample consists of 24,000 or so clones, approximately 19% of them appearing once. Until they underwent thyroid surgery, no patient had received any treatment. Sequencing input: blood. These receptors originate from a male donor with papillary thyroid cancer or a benign thyroid nodule (not recorded which). Some clones in this sample may be carry-over from other donors' samples.

The chain is built from TRBV20-1 and TRBJ2-5; D is possibly TRBD1 or TRBD2 (6 bases each). Trimming pared 0 bases from V and 1 base from J, leaving 18 bases between. The CDR3 contains 17 residues. CDR1 is DFQATT and CDR2 is SNEGSKA in the germline V gene (reference sequence). CDR3 nucleotide sequence: TGCAGTGCTAGAGATTTTGGAGGGGGGCGCCCCCAAGAGACCCAGTACTTC. This sequence encodes CSARDFGGGRPQETQYF.

Many counts were recorded for this clone. The rearrangement uses TRBV5-4 and TRBJ1-6, with a weak D call TRBD1 (5 bases). With 2 bases removed from V and 7 bases from J, the gap between germline ends came to 13 bases. Germline V gene data show CDR1 as SGHNT and CDR2 as YYREEE (reference sequence). The CDR3 is 15 amino acids. CDR3 residues: CASSFGGMGNSPLHF. CDR3 DNA: TGTGCCAGCAGCTTTGGGGGAATGGGGAATTCACCCCTCCACTTT.

This clone was recorded many times. A much larger clonotype is one base distant, so this may be a read error. This rearrangement joins TRBV2 to TRBJ2-7, with 7 positions matching TRBD1. This CDR3 has 13 amino acids. The ends lost 6 bases at V and 2 bases at J; junction bases unmatched: 4. Germline CDR1 and CDR2: SNHLY and FYNNEI. The CDR3 is CASSPDRAYEQYF. The CDR3 DNA sequence: TGTGCCAGCAGCCCAGACAGGGCCTACGAGCAGTACTTC. Full variable domain (rest looked up from reference TRBV2 and TRBJ2-7): EPEVTQTPSHQVTQMGQEVILRCVPISNHLYFYWYRQILGQKVEFLVSFYNNEISEKSEIFDDQFSVERPDGSNFTLKIRSTKLEDSAMYFCASSPDRAYEQYFGPGTRLTVT.

The chain links TRBV12-3 or TRBV12-4 to TRBJ2-7; 9 positions match TRBD1. Trimming cost V 6 bases and J 4 bases; bases outside gene matches: 10. The CDR3 covers 15 residues. The CDR3 DNA sequence: TGTGCCAGCAGCCAAGATTCGGGACAGGGATACGAGCAGTACTTC. This codes for CASSQDSGQGYEQYF.

V is TRBV5-1 and J is TRBJ1-1; D not certain. Germline V gives CDR1 SGHRS, CDR2 YFSETQ. The CDR3 length is 14 residues. Trimming pared 1 base from V and 1 base from J, leaving 8 bases between. The CDR3 sequence is CASSLWPGNTEAFF. In nucleotides, the CDR3 is TGCGCCAGCAGCTTGTGGCCGGGGAACACTGAAGCTTTCTTT. Full variable domain (missing parts from reference TRBV5-1 and TRBJ1-1): KAGVTQTPRYLIKTRGQQVTLSCSPISGHRSVSWYQQTPGQGLQFLFEYFSETQRNKGNFPGRFSGRQFSNSRSEMNVSTLELGDSALYLCASSLWPGNTEAFFGQGTRLTVV.

This clone was seen repeatedly, ten times or more. The chain carries TRBV3-1 and TRBJ1-3; no firm D call. The CDR3 has 12 residues. Trimming pared 6 bases from V and 4 bases from J, leaving 7 bases between. Looked up from germline, CDR1 is LGHDT and CDR2 is YNNKEL (reference sequence). As DNA, the CDR3 is TGTGCCAGCAGACTAACCGGAAACACCATATATTTT. This translates into CASRLTGNTIYF.

The sample holds many counts of this clone. The chain is built from TRBV9 and TRBJ1-5; the D is unclear. This CDR3 contains 14 residues. Trimming cost V 1 base and J 7 bases, with 12 bases left between them. Germline V gene data show CDR1 as SGDLS and CDR2 as YYNGEE. The CDR3 sequence is CASSVSYLGQPQHF. CDR3 DNA: TGTGCCAGCAGCGTAAGCTATTTGGGGCAGCCCCAGCATTTT.

The CDR3 reads CASSVQSSYNEQFF. The DNA of the CDR3 is TGTGCCAGCAGTGTACAAAGCTCCTACAATGAGCAGTTCTTC. The chain links TRBV6-1 to TRBJ2-1; no clear D gene. Germline CDR1 MNHNS, CDR2 SASEGT. The CDR3 contains 14 residues. Trimming pared 4 bases from V and 0 bases from J, leaving 7 bases between.

This clone was seen a handful of times. The rearrangement joins TRBV12-3 or TRBV12-4 to TRBJ2-5, with 7 bases identical to TRBD2. The CDR3 is 14 residues long. J was trimmed by 5 bases and V by 6 bases; bases with no gene match: 9. This chain's CDR3 is CASRPTAGRETQYF. Written as DNA, the CDR3 is TGTGCCAGCAGACCTACAGCGGGGAGGGAGACCCAGTACTTC.

This clone was found a few times. The genes are TRBV6-1 and TRBJ2-2; tentative D call: TRBD2 (6 bases). Germline CDR1 is MNHNS and CDR2 is SASEGT. This CDR3 contains 15 residues. The V end lost 7 bases, the J end lost 3 bases, and 15 bases lay between the germline ends. DNA for the CDR3: TGTGCCAGCAAGAAGGGAGCGGGTGACACCGGGGAGCTGTTTTTT. Protein sequence: CASKKGAGDTGELFF.

At least ten counts were recorded for this clone. A read error may produce the germline difference seen at one junction end. CDR3 DNA sequence: TGTGTCAGCAGCGTAACAACTAGCGGATCCTACGAGCAGTACTTC. As protein: CVSSVTTSGSYEQYF. The chain employs TRBV9 and TRBJ2-7; 8 nucleotides match TRBD2. CDR1 and CDR2 (germline): SGDLS, YYNGEE. This CDR3 comprises 15 residues.

This clone was counted at least ten times. J is TRBJ1-1 and V is TRBV5-1; 8 nucleotides agree with TRBD1. After removal of 0 bases from V and 7 bases from J, the junction contained 2 bases not matched to a gene. The CDR3 totals 13 residues. Germline values: CDR1 SGHRS, CDR2 YFSETQ. DNA for the CDR3: TGCGCCAGCAGCTTGGCAGGGGGCCATGAAGCTTTCTTT. Encoded protein: CASSLAGGHEAFF.

The chain has TRBV6-2 or TRBV6-3 and TRBJ2-7; 11 bases are a match to TRBD2. CDR3 length: 19 residues. Trimming took 2 bases from V and 0 from J; bases not matched to a gene: 12. The germline V gene encodes CDR1 MNHEY and CDR2 SVGEGT. The CDR3 nucleotides read TGTGCCAGCAGTTACGTCGCTCCTAGCGGGGGGATCTTCTCCTACGAGCAGTACTTC. Encoded protein: CASSYVAPSGGIFSYEQYF.

In its sample, this clone was seen many times. The genes are TRBV20-1 and TRBJ1-1; D is perhaps TRBD1 (6 bases). The V gene's germline CDR1 is DFQATT and CDR2 SNEGSKA (reference sequence). The CDR3 length is 15 residues. Deletions cut 0 bases from V and 0 bases from J, with 11 bases between. CDR3 nucleotide sequence: TGCAGTGCTAGAGACCTGGACAGTATGAACACTGAAGCTTTCTTT. It is translated as CSARDLDSMNTEAFF.

This clone appeared a few times. The V and J genes are TRBV6-1 and TRBJ2-7, with a possible D match to TRBD2 (6 bases). The CDR3 extends over 12 amino acids. V was pared by 8 bases and J by 6 bases, with 14 bases between. CDR1 is MNHNS and CDR2 is SASEGT in the germline V gene. The CDR3 DNA is TGTGCCAGCGAAGGGACTCCAGGCGAGCAGTACTTC. This gives the protein CASEGTPGEQYF.

This clone came up many times. The chain employs TRBV4-1 and TRBJ1-2; D gene ambiguous. In germline, CDR1 is MGHRA, CDR2 YSYEKL. Trimming stripped 0 bases from V and 5 bases from J, with 16 bases between. CDR3 length equals 16 residues. CDR3 residues: CASSQDRQSLTYGYTF. CDR3 sequence (DNA): TGCGCCAGCAGCCAAGATAGGCAGTCGCTTACGTATGGCTACACCTTC.

Concerning this clone itself: The junction does not match germline at one end; this may be a read error. This rearrangement joins TRBV15 to TRBJ2-5, with TRBD2 as a possible D gene (6 bases). This CDR3 has 13 amino acids. Germline CDR1 is LNHNV and CDR2 is YYDKDF (reference sequence). CDR3 loop: CTTSRGVTETQYF. As DNA, the CDR3 is TGTACCACCAGCCGCGGGGTGACTGAGACCCAGTACTTC.

This chain joins TRBV7-3 and TRBJ2-1, with D maybe TRBD1 (6 bases). Germline CDR1 is SGHTA and CDR2 is FQGTGA. The germline V and J ends were trimmed by 5 bases and 9 bases, with 17 bases remaining between them. CDR3 size: 14 residues. CDR3 loop: CASSTSGVGAEQFF. Written as DNA, the CDR3 is TGTGCCAGCAGCACGTCAGGGGTGGGGGCTGAGCAGTTCTTC.

At least ten counts were recorded for this clone. This sequence joins TRBV4-2 and TRBJ2-7; D is uncertain. This CDR3 has 12 residues. Per germline, CDR1 LGHNA and CDR2 YNFKEQ. Between the trimmed V and J ends, which lost 8 bases and 3 bases, there was a span of 11 bases. CDR3 protein: CASVGPSYEQYF. The DNA of the CDR3 is TGTGCCAGCGTAGGACCGAGCTACGAGCAGTACTTC.

Comments on this clone: A junction boundary mismatches the germline segment, possibly from a read error. The chain employs TRBV6-5 and TRBJ2-3; no firm D call. Germline values: CDR1 MNHEY, CDR2 SVGAGI. The length of the CDR3 is 17 residues. The CDR3 is CASSHSIARLFTDTQYF. CDR3 in DNA: TGTGCCAGCAGTCACTCAATAGCCAGACTGTTCACAGATACGCAGTATTTT.

This clone is deemed medium-sized. The chain links TRBV2 to TRBJ2-2, with TRBD2 identical over 14 bases. The J segment lost 1 base and the V segment lost 8 bases, leaving 0 bases of the junction unmatched. The CDR3 has 15 amino acids. The germline CDR1 and CDR2 sequences are SNHLY and FYNNEI. This CDR3 is CASGTSGRNTGELFF. The CDR3, as DNA: TGTGCCAGCGGGACTAGCGGGAGGAACACCGGGGAGCTGTTTTTT.

V gene TRBV5-4 combines with J gene TRBJ2-3; 11 bases map to TRBD2. This CDR3 region has 18 residues. From germline, CDR1 is SGHNT and CDR2 YYREEE (reference sequence). After removal of 0 bases from V and 2 bases from J, the junction contained 8 bases not matched to a gene. The CDR3 DNA sequence: TGTGCCAGCAGCTTGGAGGGGCCTAGCGGGGGGTTCACAGATACGCAGTATTTT. Its protein product is CASSLEGPSGGFTDTQYF.

The chain is built from TRBV7-4 and TRBJ1-6, with D unresolved. Germline V gives CDR1 SGHVT, CDR2 SQSDAQ. The V end was cut by 5 bases, the J end by 8 bases, with 13 bases between. The CDR3 is 14 residues long. CDR3 residues: CASSHPRWYSPLHF. CDR3 bases: TGTGCCAGCAGCCATCCGCGATGGTATTCACCCCTCCACTTT. Complete variable domain (other parts from reference TRBV7-4 and TRBJ1-6): GAGVSQSPRYKVAKRGRDVALRCDSISGHVTLYWYRQTLGQGSEVLTYSQSDAQRDKSGRPSGRFSAERPERSVSTLKIQRTEQGDSAVYLCASSHPRWYSPLHFGNGTRLTVT.

This clone was detected ten times or more. The chain combines TRBV27 with TRBJ1-4; 8 positions agree with TRBD1. CDR1 MNHEY and CDR2 SMNVEV come from the germline V gene (reference sequence). The CDR3 contains 14 residues. V trimming: 6 bases; J trimming: 7 bases; junction bases outside the gene matches: 7. In DNA form, the CDR3 reads TGTGCCAGCAGGCCGGGACAGGCTCGTGAAAAACTGTTTTTT. Its translation: CASRPGQAREKLFF.

This clone was detected many times. This may be a read error, as it is one base from a much larger clone. The chain couples TRBV6-1 to TRBJ1-5, with TRBD1 matching over 7 bases. This CDR3 region has 16 residues. V shed 6 bases and J 0 bases; nucleotides not matched to a gene: 8. Germline V lookup: CDR1 MNHNS, CDR2 SASEGT. In DNA form, the CDR3 reads TGTGCCAGCAGAGGGACAGTTTTTTATAGCAATCAGCCCCAGCATTTT. Translated, it gives CASRGTVFYSNQPQHF.

This clone was seen more than once but under ten times. The V and J genes are TRBV2 and TRBJ2-1; the D gene is possibly TRBD2 (5 bases). The CDR3 totals 13 residues. V lost 2 bases and J 3 bases, leaving 5 bases between the germline ends. In germline, CDR1 is SNHLY, CDR2 FYNNEI. The CDR3 DNA reads TGTGCCAGCAGTGAAAGCGGCTACAATGAGCAGTTCTTC. Protein: CASSESGYNEQFF.

At least ten counts were recorded for this clone. The chain uses TRBV5-1 and TRBJ2-7; no reliable D call. Trimming removed 3 bases at V and 5 bases at J, with 9 bases between. The V gene's germline CDR1 is SGHRS and CDR2 YFSETQ. The CDR3 is 12 residues long. As DNA, the CDR3 is TGCGCCAGCAGCTGGGATCGGGACGAGCAGTACTTC. This encodes CASSWDRDEQYF.

At least ten counts were recorded for this clone. This rearrangement joins TRBV6-1 to TRBJ1-1; weak D call: TRBD1 (6 bases). CDR1 is MNHNS and CDR2 is SASEGT in the germline V gene. V gave up 8 bases and J gave up 4 bases, with 11 bases separating them. The CDR3 runs 12 residues. The CDR3: CASWWGPTEAFF. Here the CDR3 DNA reads TGTGCCAGCTGGTGGGGGCCCACTGAAGCTTTCTTT.

This clone was detected ten times or more. This sequence joins TRBV27 and TRBJ2-3, with 7 bases matching TRBD2. The CDR3 totals 15 residues. Germline CDR1 MNHEY, CDR2 SMNVEV (reference sequence). Unmatched junction bases numbered 8, after V lost 7 bases and J lost 1 base. CDR3 sequence: CASTVLAAGTDTQYF. The CDR3 region has the DNA TGTGCCAGCACGGTTCTAGCGGCAGGCACAGATACGCAGTATTTT.

J is TRBJ1-6 and V is TRBV20-1; 10 bases agree with TRBD1. Germline trimming cut 3 bases from V and 8 bases from J; bases unmatched to any gene: 13. CDR3 size: 17 residues. Germline values: CDR1 DFQATT, CDR2 SNEGSKA (reference sequence). DNA for the CDR3: TGCAGTGCTAGTTTTGGGACAGGGGAGCACTCGGATTCACCCCTCCACTTT. As protein: CSASFGTGEHSDSPLHF.